This T cell receptor beta chain was found in a study of shared clonotypes between healthy human individuals. Study in general: There were three CD4 naive, three CD4 memory, two CD8 naive and one CD8 memory plates per donor. Findings and caveats of the study: The expectation was that sequencing depth would affect clonotype sharing among donors. In general, naive subsets displayed greater estimated richness than memory subsets did.

The authors loaded 200 ng DNA, roughly 27,000 T cell genomes, into sorted-subset replicate PCRs. Assay used: immunoSEQ multiplex PCR; TCRdb lists only in-frame clones, some missing. The sample records some 2,500,000 clones, around 93% being singletons. About this clone itself: Its antigen remains unknown.

The germline gives CDR1 MDHEN, CDR2 SYDVKM. The CDR3 covers 17 residues. V gave up 5 bases and J gave up 2 bases, with 19 bases separating them. The sequenced sample was naive CD4+ T cells from PBMCs. Sample subset: CD45RA+ positively selected. The clonotype comes from a man between 18 and 29 years old in good health. Some clones in this sample may be carry-over from other donors' samples. V and J are TRBV28 and TRBJ1-3; D gene ambiguous. CDR3 in amino acids: CASSPPLSSAPGNTIYF. In DNA form, the CDR3 reads TGTGCCAGCAGTCCCCCTCTAAGTAGTGCGCCTGGAAACACCATATATTTT.